These 23 T cell receptor beta chains were all obtained from the same sample, sequenced in a study of T cell repertoires in cytomegalovirus infection. Each CDR3 protein is one row after TCRdb ran MiXCR on the reads. The sample contains about 680,000 distinct CDR3 sequences, about 24% of which appear only once. Specimen: CD8+ T cells from PBMCs. Receptors originate from a human donor in good health (CMV status not recorded). Some clones in this sample may be carry-over from other donors' samples.

The chain couples TRBV7-9 to TRBJ2-3, with 8 positions matching TRBD1. Germline-derived CDR1 and CDR2 are SEHNR and FQNEAQ (reference sequence). J gave up 0 bases and V 8 bases, and 7 bases lay outside the gene matches. This CDR3 is 15 amino acids long. The CDR3 sequence: CASRRTGKSTDTQYF. CDR3 nucleotide sequence: TGTGCCAGCCGCAGGACAGGGAAAAGCACAGATACGCAGTATTTT.

This clonotype was counted ten times or more. The chain couples TRBV12-3 or TRBV12-4 to TRBJ2-7, with D perhaps matching TRBD1 (5 bases). The CDR3 is made up of 12 amino acids. V was shortened by 3 bases and J by 6 bases, with 9 bases between the two germline ends. Written as DNA, the CDR3 is TGTGCCAGCAGTTTGGTAAGGGGCGAGCAGTACTTC. Its protein product is CASSLVRGEQYF.

In its sample, this clonotype was seen many times. The chain carries TRBV7-8 and TRBJ2-1; 10 bases align to TRBD2. V was pared by 3 bases and J by 6 bases, with 5 bases of the junction left unmatched. Germline loops: CDR1 SGHVS, CDR2 FQNEAQ. The CDR3 contains 15 residues. The CDR3: CASSFRASGGNEQFF. The CDR3 coding sequence is TGTGCCAGCAGCTTCAGGGCTAGCGGGGGCAATGAGCAGTTCTTC.

This clonotype showed up just a few times. The chain employs TRBV27 and TRBJ1-1; D is unresolved. Trimming pared 1 base from V and 4 bases from J, leaving 7 bases between. Germline V gene data show CDR1 as MNHEY and CDR2 as SMNVEV (reference sequence). The CDR3 has 13 residues. The CDR3 coding sequence is TGTGCCAGCAGTTTATTAGCTTTCACTGAAGCTTTCTTT. The encoded protein is CASSLLAFTEAFF.

This clonotype has only a few counts. The J gene is TRBJ2-7, the V gene TRBV12-5; possible D gene TRBD1, 6 bases. Germline loops: CDR1 LGHNT, CDR2 FRNRAP. CDR3 length: 14 amino acids. The V and J ends lost 4 bases and 2 bases respectively, with 12 bases between them. CDR3 in amino acids: CASGSPDSTYEQYF. Here the CDR3 DNA reads TGTGCTAGTGGTTCCCCGGACAGTACCTACGAGCAGTACTTC.

This clonotype was observed many times. The V and J genes are TRBV7-2 and TRBJ2-1; 10 bases align to TRBD1. J gave up 8 bases and V 3 bases, and 10 bases lay outside the gene matches. This CDR3 comprises 16 residues. In germline, CDR1 is SGHTA, CDR2 FQGNSA. DNA of the CDR3: TGTGCCAGCAGCTTCTTCACCGGGACAGGGGAGGATGAGCAGTTCTTC. Residues: CASSFFTGTGEDEQFF.

The chain joins TRBV7-9 to TRBJ2-5, with TRBD2 matching over 7 bases. The germline gives CDR1 SEHNR, CDR2 FQNEAQ (reference sequence). The V and J ends lost 5 bases and 5 bases, in that order; junction bases with no gene match: 8. CDR3 size: 14 residues. The CDR3 region has the DNA TGTGCCAGCAGCGCGTTAAAGCGGGGTGAGACCCAGTACTTC. Translating it yields CASSALKRGETQYF.

The genes are TRBV20-1 and TRBJ2-5, with 8 bases fitting TRBD2. Germline V CDR1 and CDR2: DFQATT, SNEGSKA (reference sequence). V lost 2 bases and J lost 0; bases outside the gene matches: 11. The CDR3 spans 17 residues. CDR3 coding DNA: TGCAGTGCTAGACCGACCCCAGCGGGGGTGTACCAAGAGACCCAGTACTTC. The encoded protein is CSARPTPAGVYQETQYF.

J is TRBJ1-1 and V is TRBV27; perhaps TRBD1 as D (5 bases). Trimming removed 7 bases from V and 4 bases from J, with 13 bases in between. Germline V lookup: CDR1 MNHEY, CDR2 SMNVEV (reference sequence). The CDR3 consists of 13 residues. The CDR3 sequence is CASTMGGATEAFF. The CDR3 DNA sequence: TGTGCCAGCACCATGGGAGGGGCCACTGAAGCTTTCTTT.

The J gene is TRBJ2-3, the V gene TRBV20-1; D is possibly TRBD1 (6 bases). V lost 0 bases to trimming and J lost 1 base, with 14 bases between them. This CDR3 contains 16 residues. Germline values: CDR1 DFQATT, CDR2 SNEGSKA (reference sequence). The CDR3 DNA reads as TGCAGTGCTAGAGATCCTCGGGACATACGCACAGATACGCAGTATTTT. It translates to CSARDPRDIRTDTQYF.

The rearrangement links TRBV6-5 to TRBJ2-2, with D maybe TRBD1 (6 bases). With 1 base removed from V and 4 bases from J, the gap between germline ends came to 13 bases. Germline assignment: CDR1 MNHEY and CDR2 SVGAGI. CDR3 size: 16 residues. Written as DNA, the CDR3 is TGTGCCAGCAGTTACTTACCGGGACAAGGCACCGGGGAGCTGTTTTTT. Its translation: CASSYLPGQGTGELFF.

The CDR3 region is CASSTGLAGRSGPGELFF. The CDR3 DNA is TGTGCCAGCAGCACGGGACTAGCGGGGCGTTCCGGGCCCGGGGAGCTGTTTTTT. The gene calls are TRBV7-9 and TRBJ2-2, with 13 nucleotides matching TRBD2. Germline assignment: CDR1 SEHNR and CDR2 FQNEAQ (reference sequence). This CDR3 contains 18 residues. The V and J ends lost 5 bases and 6 bases, in that order; junction bases with no gene match: 12.

This chain uses TRBV2 with TRBJ2-7; possible D gene TRBD2, 6 bases. The V gene's germline CDR1 is SNHLY and CDR2 FYNNEI. The CDR3 contains 15 residues. With 3 bases removed from V and 1 base from J, the gap between germline ends came to 13 bases. CDR3 coding DNA: TGTGCCAGCAGTGAGCGGGACTCTGGTTCCTACGAGCAGTACGTC. Amino acids: CASSERDSGSYEQYV.

V is TRBV20-1 and J is TRBJ2-1; D assignment may be TRBD1 or TRBD2 (6 bases each). V lost 1 base and J lost 8, with 12 bases in between. This CDR3 spans 13 amino acids. The germline gives CDR1 DFQATT, CDR2 SNEGSKA (reference sequence). The CDR3 protein is CSARVKGGYEQFF. DNA of the CDR3: TGCAGTGCTAGAGTAAAGGGGGGCTATGAGCAGTTCTTC.

The chain employs TRBV4-1 and TRBJ2-1; no clear D gene. The CDR3 runs to 15 residues. Germline V gives CDR1 MGHRA, CDR2 YSYEKL. V gave up 1 base and J gave up 1 base, with 8 bases separating them. The CDR3 reads CASSQGLDSYNEQFF. In DNA form, the CDR3 reads TGCGCCAGCAGCCAAGGCCTCGATTCCTACAATGAGCAGTTCTTC.

The rearrangement joins TRBV9 to TRBJ1-2; 7 nucleotides align to TRBD1. Germline V gene sequence: CDR1 SGDLS, CDR2 YYNGEE. V dropped 7 bases and J dropped 4; count of bases not matched to a gene: 4. The CDR3 has 12 residues. CDR3 in amino acids: CASGGGSYGYTF. CDR3 sequence (DNA): TGTGCCAGCGGAGGGGGCAGCTATGGCTACACCTTC.

This clonotype occurred many times. The V call is TRBV7-9, the J call TRBJ1-2; D is undetermined. The CDR3 extends over 12 amino acids. The germline gives CDR1 SEHNR, CDR2 FQNEAQ (reference sequence). Trimming pared 1 base from V and 8 bases from J, leaving 8 bases between. CDR3 bases: TGTGCCAGCAGCTTAGGGCGACGAGGCTACACCTTC. This sequence encodes CASSLGRRGYTF.

The rearrangement joins TRBV28 to TRBJ2-1, with D possibly matching TRBD2 (5 bases). Germline V gives CDR1 MDHEN, CDR2 SYDVKM. Trimming removed 4 bases at V and 9 bases at J, with 19 bases between. The CDR3 consists of 15 residues. CDR3 sequence (DNA): TGTGCCAGCAGTTCGAGGGCAAGGGTAATTGGTGAGCAGTTCTTC. Its protein product is CASSSRARVIGEQFF.

This clonotype was counted many times. The V and J genes are TRBV24-1 and TRBJ2-1, with D perhaps given as TRBD1 or TRBD2 (5 bases each). The length of the CDR3 is 16 residues. Trimming pared 5 bases from V and 2 bases from J, leaving 15 bases between. Germline CDR1 reads KGHDR; CDR2 reads SFDVKD. CDR3 DNA sequence: TGTGCCACCAGTGGGCTTGGGACCGCGGCCTACAATGAGCAGTTCTTC. Its translation is CATSGLGTAAYNEQFF.

This clonotype has a handful of counts. The chain joins TRBV29-1 to TRBJ2-3; the D is unclear. V was cut by 6 bases and J by 0 bases, with 22 bases left in between. CDR1 SQVTM and CDR2 ANQGSEA come from the germline V gene. The CDR3 length is 17 residues. CDR3 loop: CSVDRRWAGPSTDTQYF. CDR3 sequence (DNA): TGCAGCGTCGACCGCCGTTGGGCAGGACCAAGCACAGATACGCAGTATTTT.

This clonotype was counted only a few times. The genes are TRBV15 and TRBJ1-2; D perhaps matches TRBD1 (6 bases). This CDR3 spans 14 amino acids. The germline V gene has CDR1 LNHNV and CDR2 YYDKDF (reference sequence). The germline V and J ends were trimmed by 3 bases and 6 bases, with 14 bases remaining between them. The CDR3 bases are TGTGCCACCAGCAGTCACCAGGGGTCCGATGGCTACACCTTC. Translated, it gives CATSSHQGSDGYTF.

This clonotype was counted between two and nine times. The chain is built from TRBV2 and TRBJ2-3, with D possibly being TRBD2 (6 bases). The germline gives CDR1 SNHLY, CDR2 FYNNEI. The CDR3 totals 16 residues. Trimming cost V 5 bases and J 0 bases, with 15 bases left between them. CDR3 DNA: TGTGCCAGCAGTCCCCCGACTAGAGGCAGCACAGATACGCAGTATTTT. As protein: CASSPPTRGSTDTQYF.

At least ten counts were recorded for this clonotype. The V and J genes are TRBV28 and TRBJ2-4; 10 nucleotides match TRBD2. In germline, CDR1 is MDHEN, CDR2 SYDVKM. V gave up 3 bases and J gave up 1 base; unmatched junction bases: 3. The CDR3 is 16 residues long. CDR3 region: CASSLIAGGAKNIQYF. In nucleotides, the CDR3 is TGTGCCAGCAGTTTGATAGCGGGGGGTGCCAAAAACATTCAGTACTTC.